These T cell receptor beta chains were read from a single sample in a study of CD8 T cells in ankylosing spondylitis. TCRdb re-derived calls from the 5' RACE reads in MiXCR, one entry per CDR3 protein. The sample holds about 140,000 distinct CDR3 sequences, 6.5% to 8.5% seen once. The specimen sequenced was synovial fluid, either unsorted or a sorted T cell fraction (not recorded which). These receptors came from a male donor with ankylosing spondylitis. CDR3s include the opening cysteine and the closing phenylalanine or tryptophan. A D gene is named only where the DNA matches it firmly. Size tells how often a clone was seen (once, few, many) or the class of an expanded clone, and some rows leave it out.

J: TRBJ2-1; V: TRBV12-3/TRBV12-4; D: TRBD2; size: -; CDR3: CASSSSKGSGVSNEQFF; DNA: TGTGCCAGCAGTTCCTCGAAGGGAAGCGGGGTCTCTAATGAGCAGTTCTTC
J: TRBJ1-2; V: TRBV6-5; D: TRBD1; size: many; CDR3: CASSYSAHFDRGDGYTF; DNA: TGTGCCAGCAGTTACTCGGCCCATTTCGACAGGGGAGATGGCTACACCTTC
J: TRBJ1-5; V: TRBV20-1; D: TRBD1; size: -; CDR3: CSASGTGSVGQPQHF; DNA: TGCAGTGCCTCCGGGACAGGGTCGGTCGGTCAGCCCCAGCATTTT
J: TRBJ2-5; V: TRBV12-5; D: TRBD1; size: many; CDR3: CASGRDREETQYF; DNA: TGTGCTAGTGGCCGGGACAGGGAAGAGACCCAGTACTTC
J: TRBJ2-2; V: TRBV5-1; D: TRBD1; size: -; CDR3: CASSLYTHHPGTVKWTGELFF; DNA: TGCGCCAGCAGCTTATACACCCACCATCCAGGGACAGTGAAGTGGACCGGGGAGCTGTTTTTT
J: TRBJ2-5; V: TRBV7-9; D: -; size: many; CDR3: CASSPGAGNQETQYF; DNA: TGTGCCAGCAGCCCAGGGGCTGGGAACCAAGAGACCCAGTACTTC
J: TRBJ2-5; V: TRBV4-2; D: -; size: many; CDR3: CASSQDRERETQYF; DNA: TGTGCCAGCAGCCAAGATCGGGAGAGGGAGACCCAGTACTTC
J: TRBJ1-1; V: TRBV4-2; D: -; size: few; CDR3: CASQDGTKGEAFF; DNA: TGTGCCAGCCAAGACGGGACCAAGGGTGAAGCTTTCTTT
J: TRBJ1-2; V: TRBV7-2; D: -; size: few; CDR3: CASSLEGGLGGYTF; DNA: TGTGCCAGCAGCTTAGAGGGGGGGTTGGGTGGCTACACCTTC
J: TRBJ2-2; V: TRBV7-2; D: -; size: few; CDR3: CASSQVRHGELFF; DNA: TGTGCCAGCAGCCAAGTCCGGCACGGGGAGCTGTTTTTT
J: TRBJ1-4; V: TRBV7-9; D: -; size: -; CDR3: CASSHPTGETNEKLFF; DNA: TGTGCCAGCAGCCACCCGACAGGAGAAACTAATGAAAAACTGTTTTTT
J: TRBJ2-1; V: TRBV7-7; D: TRBD2; size: few; CDR3: CASSLGTSENNEQFF; DNA: TGTGCTAGCAGCTTAGGCACTAGCGAGAACAATGAGCAGTTCTTC
J: TRBJ2-3; V: TRBV29-1; D: TRBD2; size: -; CDR3: CSVGLAGGYDTQCF; DNA: TGCAGCGTAGGACTAGCGGGAGGATATGATACGCAGTGTTTT
J: TRBJ2-1; V: TRBV5-1; D: TRBD1; size: many; CDR3: CASSSRDRGEQFF; DNA: TGCGCCAGCAGCTCCCGGGACAGAGGCGAGCAGTTCTTC
J: TRBJ2-7; V: TRBV5-1; D: -; size: many; CDR3: CASSSEPLSNEQYF; DNA: TGCGCCAGCAGCTCAGAACCTCTTTCGAACGAGCAGTACTTC
J: TRBJ2-3; V: TRBV5-1; D: TRBD2; size: many; CDR3: CASSRVSGKFTDTQYF; DNA: TGCGCCAGCAGCCGGGTTAGCGGGAAATTCACAGATACGCAGTATTTT
J: TRBJ2-1; V: TRBV7-2; D: -; size: many; CDR3: CASSLRGSYNEQFF; DNA: TGTGCCAGCAGCTTACGGGGCTCCTACAATGAGCAGTTCTTC
J: TRBJ2-1; V: TRBV5-1; D: -; size: many; CDR3: CASTQIGDNEQFF; DNA: TGCGCCAGCACCCAAATTGGGGACAATGAGCAGTTCTTC
J: TRBJ2-7; V: TRBV2; D: -; size: -; CDR3: CASNPGQGSYEQYF; DNA: TGTGCCAGCAACCCTGGTCAGGGCTCCTACGAGCAGTACTTC
J: TRBJ2-7; V: TRBV7-2; D: -; size: many; CDR3: CASSLRQSLSSYEQYF; DNA: TGTGCCAGCAGCTTACGGCAGAGCCTTAGCTCCTACGAGCAGTACTTC
J: TRBJ1-1; V: TRBV20-1; D: -; size: -; CDR3: CSAKGSQTPRPEAFF; DNA: TGCAGTGCTAAAGGGTCCCAGACGCCTCGGCCTGAAGCTTTCTTT
J: TRBJ2-1; V: TRBV6-2/TRBV6-3; D: TRBD2; size: few; CDR3: CASTAGESGGQFF; DNA: TGTGCCAGCACAGCGGGAGAATCGGGGGGGCAGTTCTTC
J: TRBJ2-7; V: TRBV5-6; D: -; size: -; CDR3: CASSWHPLGEQYF; DNA: TGTGCCAGCAGCTGGCACCCTCTCGGTGAGCAGTACTTC
J: TRBJ1-1; V: TRBV18; D: -; size: many; CDR3: CASSPPRGHGDTEAFF; DNA: TGTGCCAGCTCACCCCCACGGGGCCACGGGGACACTGAAGCTTTCTTT
J: TRBJ1-6; V: TRBV28; D: -; size: many; CDR3: CASSHVPPGGISPLHF; DNA: TGTGCCAGCAGTCACGTTCCTCCTGGGGGCATTTCACCCCTCCACTTT
J: TRBJ2-7; V: TRBV7-2; D: -; size: medium-sized; CDR3: CASSHTGGTSYEQYF; DNA: TGTGCCAGCAGCCATACAGGCGGAACTTCCTACGAGCAGTACTTC
J: TRBJ2-7; V: TRBV5-1; D: -; size: few; CDR3: CASSLAGLEGEQYF; DNA: TGCGCCAGCAGCTTGGCAGGACTGGAGGGCGAGCAGTACTTC
J: TRBJ2-7; V: TRBV5-6; D: -; size: few; CDR3: CASSTPTGFEQYF; DNA: TGTGCCAGCAGCACCCCAACAGGGTTCGAGCAGTACTTC